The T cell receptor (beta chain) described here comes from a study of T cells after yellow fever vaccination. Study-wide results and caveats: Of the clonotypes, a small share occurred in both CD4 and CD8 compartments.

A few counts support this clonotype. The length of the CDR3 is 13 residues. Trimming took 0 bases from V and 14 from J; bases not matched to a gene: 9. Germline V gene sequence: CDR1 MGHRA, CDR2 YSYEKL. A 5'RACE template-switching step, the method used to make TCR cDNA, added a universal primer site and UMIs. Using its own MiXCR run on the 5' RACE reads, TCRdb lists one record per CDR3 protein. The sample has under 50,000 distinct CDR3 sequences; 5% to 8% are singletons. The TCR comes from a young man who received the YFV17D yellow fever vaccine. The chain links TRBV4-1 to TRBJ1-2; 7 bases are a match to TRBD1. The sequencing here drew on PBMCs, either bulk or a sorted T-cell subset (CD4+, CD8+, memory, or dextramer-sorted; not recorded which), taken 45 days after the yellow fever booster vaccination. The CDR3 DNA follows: TGCGCCAGCAGCCAAGACCCCTGGGACAGAGTAACCTTC. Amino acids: CASSQDPWDRVTF.